A selection of T cell receptor beta chains follows, all from one sample in a study of post-analysis software for immune sequencing data. TCRdb fed the PCR reads into MiXCR, producing one record per CDR3 protein. Among 650,000 to 850,000 distinct CDR3 sequences listed, roughly 50% were seen once. The source material was blood. These receptors were collected from a girl aged 5-17 years with multiple sclerosis. Each CDR3 is given with its conserved first and last residue. The order of the fields is D gene, clone size, J gene, V gene, CDR3 length, CDR3 DNA, CDR3 protein. D genes are given only for firm matches. The size of a clone is reported for some rows only, either as once, few or many, or as a class for expanded clones.

. . TRBJ2-5 TRBV5-1 15 TGCGCCAGCAGCCCACCCGTGATGGGGGGAGAGACCCAGTACTTC CASSPPVMGGETQYF
TRBD1 . TRBJ2-7 TRBV20-1 15 TGCAGTGCTAGAAGGGGGACAGGACCAACCTACGAGCAGTACTTC CSARRGTGPTYEQYF
. . TRBJ2-7 TRBV29-1 13 TGCAGCGTCCTCGCATCGGGACGAGCCAAGCAGTACTTC CSVLASGRAKQYF
TRBD1 few TRBJ1-5 TRBV7-8 16 TGTGCCAGCAGCGGACCGGGACAGGGGAGCAATCAGCCCCAGCATTTT CASSGPGQGSNQPQHF
. few TRBJ2-3 TRBV27 16 TGTGCCAGCAGTTCTCACTGGCGTCAGATCACAGATACGCAGTATTTT CASSSHWRQITDTQYF
TRBD1 . TRBJ1-1 TRBV11-2 17 TGTGCCAGCAGCTTAGGTAGGACAGGGGGCATAGGGACTGAAGCTTTCTTT CASSLGRTGGIGTEAFF
. few TRBJ1-2 TRBV20-1 13 TGCAGTGCTAGGGCCACCAATTCCGAGGGCTACACCTTC CSARATNSEGYTF
. few TRBJ1-2 TRBV27 13 TGTGCCAGCAGTTTCGGGGGGCAAGACGGCTACACCTTC CASSFGGQDGYTF
TRBD1 . TRBJ1-6 TRBV27 13 TGTGCCAGCAGCCTACCGGGACAGGCCCCCCCCCACTTT CASSLPGQAPPHF
TRBD2 few TRBJ2-1 TRBV20-1 15 TGCAGTGCTAGAGATGATAGCGGGAGAAACAATGAGCAGTTCTTC CSARDDSGRNNEQFF
. . TRBJ1-1 TRBV7-3 13 TGTGCCAGCAGCGTAAAGGGGCGCACTGAAGCTTTCTTT CASSVKGRTEAFF
TRBD1 . TRBJ2-5 TRBV28 16 TGTGCCAGCAGTGAAACGGGACAGACAATGCAAGAGACCCAGTACTTC CASSETGQTMQETQYF
. few TRBJ2-4 TRBV20-1 17 TGCAGTGCTAGAGCCCGCGGGCTGGTCGGAGCCAAAAACATTCAGTACTTC CSARARGLVGAKNIQYF
. . TRBJ2-7 TRBV12-3/TRBV12-4 16 TGTGCCAGCAGCTCCATCCACAGGGTGGACTACAATGAGCAGTACTTC CASSSIHRVDYNEQYF
TRBD1 . TRBJ1-2 TRBV5-1 13 TGCGCCAGCAGCTTGGGCGGACAGGGCGGCTACACCTTC CASSLGGQGGYTF
. . TRBJ2-1 TRBV7-9 12 TGTGCCAGCAGCTTAGCTGGGACTGAGCAGTTCTTC CASSLAGTEQFF
TRBD1 . TRBJ2-3 TRBV6-6 13 TGTGCCAGCAAACAGGGGTACACAGATACGCAGTATTTT CASKQGYTDTQYF
TRBD2 once TRBJ2-7 TRBV5-1 16 TGCGCCAGCAGCGTAAACAAAGCGGGAGGGCCCTACGAGCAGTACTTC CASSVNKAGGPYEQYF
. few TRBJ1-2 TRBV29-1 15 TGCAGCGTAGTTGATTGGACAGATACTAACTATGGCTACACCTTC CSVVDWTDTNYGYTF
. . TRBJ2-1 TRBV20-1 15 TGCAGTGCTAGCCCCTCGGCGGGCTCCTACAATGAGCAGTTCTTC CSASPSAGSYNEQFF
TRBD2 . TRBJ2-3 TRBV7-2 15 TGCGCCAGCAGCTTAACTAGCGGGAGGTCTGATACGCAGTATTTT CASSLTSGRSDTQYF
TRBD2 . TRBJ2-5 TRBV7-2 13 TGTGTCAGCAGCCTAGCGGGATCAAGACCGCAGTACTTC CVSSLAGSRPQYF
. . TRBJ2-7 TRBV5-1 14 TGCGCCAGCAGCTTGGAGACTAACCCCTACGAGCAGTACTTC CASSLETNPYEQYF
TRBD1 . TRBJ1-2 TRBV29-1 11 TGCAGCGGAGACAGGGGCGATGGCTACACCTTC CSGDRGDGYTF
TRBD1 . TRBJ1-5 TRBV29-1 14 TGCAGCGTTGCGGGACAGGGAGATAATCAGCCCCAGCATTTT CSVAGQGDNQPQHF
. . TRBJ2-6 TRBV7-6 17 TGTGCCAGCAGCTTAGCGTGGCATACCGCTGGGGCCAACGTCCTGACTTTC CASSLAWHTAGANVLTF
. . TRBJ1-2 TRBV7-2 14 TGTGCCAGCAGCTTGCGGGGGGAGGCCTATGGCTACACCTTC CASSLRGEAYGYTF
TRBD1 . TRBJ1-2 TRBV7-6 15 TGTGCCAGCAGCTCCAGGCTGGGCAGGGGGGGCGGCTACACCTTC CASSSRLGRGGGYTF
. . TRBJ2-5 TRBV15 12 TGTGCCACCAGCAGAGGGAGAGAGACCCAGTACTTC CATSRGRETQYF
. few TRBJ2-7 TRBV15 14 TGTGCCACCAGCAGAGATCACGGTTCCTACGAGCAGTACTTC CATSRDHGSYEQYF
. . TRBJ1-2 TRBV6-1 11 TGTGCCAGCATCAGGACGGGAGGCTACACCTTC CASIRTGGYTF
TRBD2 . TRBJ2-1 TRBV7-2 16 TGTGCCAGCAGCTTAGAGGCGGGAGGGGCATACAATGAGCAGTTCTTC CASSLEAGGAYNEQFF
TRBD1 . TRBJ2-3 TRBV29-1 11 TGCAGCGTGCCCAGACAGGGAACGCAGTATTTT CSVPRQGTQYF
TRBD2 few TRBJ2-5 TRBV20-1 14 TGCAGTGCTAGGGCGGGAGGGGCCAAAGAGACCCAGTACTTC CSARAGGAKETQYF
. . TRBJ2-5 TRBV13 16 TGTGCCAGCAGCTTAGGCTCCCCAGCGACTCGGGAGACCCAGTACTTC CASSLGSPATRETQYF
. few TRBJ2-3 TRBV29-1 13 TGCAGCGTTGTCCAGGGGAGCACAGATACGCAGTATTTT CSVVQGSTDTQYF
TRBD1 . TRBJ1-5 TRBV5-1 17 TGCGCCAGCAGCTTGGGAGACAGGGTGGGCAGCAATCAGCCCCAGCATTTT CASSLGDRVGSNQPQHF
. few TRBJ2-1 TRBV20-1 14 TGCAGTGCTAGTCCCCTATCCACCTACAATGAGCAGTTCTTC CSASPLSTYNEQFF
TRBD2 . TRBJ2-3 TRBV20-1 17 TGCAGTGCTAGAGAGATGGCAGCGGGAGTTGTTGCAGATACGCAGTATTTT CSAREMAAGVVADTQYF
TRBD2 few TRBJ2-3 TRBV14 13 TGTGCCAGCAAGAATAGCGGGAGTTATACGCAGTATTTT CASKNSGSYTQYF
TRBD1 few TRBJ2-1 TRBV24-1 16 TGTGCCACCAGTGACTCATACAGGGGCCCCTACAATGAGCAGTTCTTC CATSDSYRGPYNEQFF
. few TRBJ2-7 TRBV24-1 14 TGTGCCACCAGTGATTCTTACAAGCCCTACAAGCAGTACTTC CATSDSYKPYKQYF
. . TRBJ2-3 TRBV2 14 TGTGCCACCTCTGTACGTTTGAGCACAGATACGCAGTATTTT CATSVRLSTDTQYF
. . TRBJ2-7 TRBV7-8 15 TGTGCCAGCAGCACGCGGGACAGCTCCTTCTACGAGCAGTACTTC CASSTRDSSFYEQYF
TRBD2 . TRBJ2-5 TRBV27 16 TGTGCCAGCAGTCCCGTGGGCGCTAGCGGCCAAGAGACCCAGTACTTC CASSPVGASGQETQYF
TRBD1 . TRBJ2-7 TRBV7-6 15 TGTGCCAGCAGCTACGCCGGGACAGGGGCTACCGAGCAGTACTTC CASSYAGTGATEQYF
. . TRBJ2-7 TRBV19 14 TGTGCCACTCGACTACGGGGTGACTCCTACGAGCAGTACTTC CATRLRGDSYEQYF
. few TRBJ2-7 TRBV11-2 14 TGTGCCAGCAGCTTAGCCTACACATCCTACGAGCAGTACTTC CASSLAYTSYEQYF
TRBD1 large TRBJ2-3 TRBV6-6 14 TGTGCCATCCATTCGGGACAGGGGACAGATACGCAGTATTTT CAIHSGQGTDTQYF
. . TRBJ2-5 TRBV29-1 13 TGCAGCGTTGATCCCACAGGTCAAGAGACCCAGTACTTC CSVDPTGQETQYF
. . TRBJ2-7 TRBV10-3 12 TGTGCCACACGGGAGATCTCCTACGAGCAGTACTTC CATREISYEQYF
. . TRBJ2-3 TRBV20-1 13 TGCAGTGCTAGATCCACTGGCACAGATACGCAGTATTTT CSARSTGTDTQYF
. . TRBJ2-7 TRBV18 12 TGTGCCAGCTCAGGGGATAAATACGAGCAGTACTTC CASSGDKYEQYF
. . TRBJ1-2 TRBV28 14 TGTGCCAGCAGATCTCGTGGGGGCGCCTATGGCTACACCTTC CASRSRGGAYGYTF
TRBD1 few TRBJ2-7 TRBV20-1 14 TGCAGTGCTACCGGGACAGGGGTTTCCTACGAGCAGTACTTC CSATGTGVSYEQYF
TRBD1 few TRBJ1-2 TRBV29-1 16 TGCAGCGTTGCGCCCGGGGCAGGGGGAGAAAACTATGGCTACACCTTC CSVAPGAGGENYGYTF
TRBD1 . TRBJ2-5 TRBV13 14 TGTGCCAGCACCGGACAGGGATCGTTTGAGACCCAGTACTTC CASTGQGSFETQYF
. . TRBJ2-3 TRBV19 13 TGTGCTAGTAGTATGGGATCCGGGGATACGCAGTATTTT CASSMGSGDTQYF
. once TRBJ2-3 TRBV25-1 13 TGTGCCAGCCTCGGGACCATCACAGATACGCAGTATTTT CASLGTITDTQYF